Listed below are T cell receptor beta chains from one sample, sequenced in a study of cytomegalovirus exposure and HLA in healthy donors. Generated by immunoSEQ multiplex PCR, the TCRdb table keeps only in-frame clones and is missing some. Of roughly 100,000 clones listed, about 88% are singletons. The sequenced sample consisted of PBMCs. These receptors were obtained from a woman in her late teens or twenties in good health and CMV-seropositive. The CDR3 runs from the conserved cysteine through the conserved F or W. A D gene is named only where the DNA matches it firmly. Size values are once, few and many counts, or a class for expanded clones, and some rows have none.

CDR3: CASLNREGTGVDSPLHF; DNA: TGTGCCAGTTTAAACCGAGAAGGGACAGGGGTTGATTCACCCCTCCACTTT; size: NA; V: TRBV19; D: TRBD1; J: TRBJ1-6
CDR3: CASSLPGQGEVGQPQHF; DNA: TGTGCCAGCAGTTTGCCGGGACAGGGGGAAGTTGGCCAGCCCCAGCATTTT; size: once; V: TRBV28; D: TRBD1; J: TRBJ1-5
CDR3: CASTSWRQGANQPQHF; DNA: TGTGCCAGTACGTCCTGGCGACAGGGGGCTAATCAGCCCCAGCATTTT; size: NA; V: TRBV19; D: TRBD1; J: TRBJ1-5
CDR3: CASSRLANTDTQYF; DNA: TGCGCCAGCAGCCGACTAGCTAATACAGATACGCAGTATTTT; size: once; V: TRBV4-1; D: TRBD2; J: TRBJ2-3
CDR3: CASSKVPTGLVLLKNTEAFF; DNA: TGTGCCAGCAGCAAAGTTCCAACAGGGCTGGTCCTCCTCAAGAACACTGAAGCTTTCTTT; size: NA; V: TRBV21-1; D: NA; J: TRBJ1-1
CDR3: CASHPGTGTYEQYF; DNA: TGTGCCAGTCACCCCGGGACAGGAACCTACGAGCAGTACTTC; size: NA; V: TRBV2; D: TRBD1; J: TRBJ2-7
CDR3: CAWSRGAGNQPQHF; DNA: TGTGCCTGGAGCAGGGGAGCGGGCAATCAGCCCCAGCATTTT; size: NA; V: TRBV30; D: NA; J: TRBJ1-5
CDR3: CASTSTSGFYNEQFF; DNA: TGTGCCAGCACCTCGACTAGCGGATTCTACAATGAGCAGTTCTTC; size: NA; V: TRBV27; D: TRBD2; J: TRBJ2-1
CDR3: CASLPAGQLNTEAFF; DNA: TGTGCCAGCTTACCCGCAGGACAACTGAACACTGAAGCTTTCTTT; size: NA; V: TRBV7-9; D: NA; J: TRBJ1-1
CDR3: CASSPGQGAIGNQPQHF; DNA: TGCGCCAGCAGCCCGGGACAGGGGGCTATTGGCAATCAGCCCCAGCATTTT; size: once; V: TRBV5-1; D: TRBD1; J: TRBJ1-5
CDR3: CASISMGAEQYF; DNA: TGTGCCAGCATCTCGATGGGAGCCGAGCAGTACTTC; size: NA; V: TRBV28; D: NA; J: TRBJ2-7
CDR3: CASSYRARLNTEAFF; DNA: TGTGCCAGCAGTTATAGAGCTCGTCTGAACACTGAAGCTTTCTTT; size: NA; V: TRBV28; D: NA; J: TRBJ1-1
CDR3: CASSHPGLAGGDSYNEQFF; DNA: TGCGCCAGCAGCCACCCGGGACTAGCGGGAGGGGATTCCTACAATGAGCAGTTCTTC; size: NA; V: TRBV4-1; D: TRBD2; J: TRBJ2-1
CDR3: CASSFRRAADTQYF; DNA: TGTGCCAGCAGCTTCAGGAGGGCGGCCGATACGCAGTATTTT; size: NA; V: TRBV11-2; D: NA; J: TRBJ2-3
CDR3: CASTGGDHNEQFF; DNA: TGTGCCAGCACCGGGGGGGATCACAATGAGCAGTTCTTC; size: NA; V: TRBV9; D: TRBD2; J: TRBJ2-1
CDR3: CASEVALSTNEKLFF; DNA: TGTGCCAGCGAGGTGGCGCTAAGCACTAATGAAAAACTGTTTTTT; size: NA; V: TRBV2; D: NA; J: TRBJ1-4
CDR3: CASSQGLRGLYF; DNA: TGTGCCAGCAGCCAGGGGCTCCGAGGTCTGTACTTC; size: NA; V: TRBV5-4; D: NA; J: TRBJ2-7
CDR3: CASSDIAGLTDTQYF; DNA: TGCGCCAGCAGCGACATAGCGGGGCTCACAGATACGCAGTATTTT; size: NA; V: TRBV5-1; D: TRBD2; J: TRBJ2-3
CDR3: CASRDREGSPLHF; DNA: TGTGCCAGCAGGGACAGGGAGGGTTCACCCCTCCACTTT; size: NA; V: TRBV7-9; D: TRBD1; J: TRBJ1-6
CDR3: CASSPWGSTNTEAFF; DNA: TGTGCCAGCAGCCCATGGGGCAGCACGAACACTGAAGCTTTCTTT; size: once; V: TRBV28; D: NA; J: TRBJ1-1
CDR3: CASSTSRDTYEQYF; DNA: TGTGCCAGCAGTACCTCTCGGGACACCTACGAGCAGTACTTC; size: NA; V: TRBV28; D: NA; J: TRBJ2-7
CDR3: CASSLGQGPRYGYTF; DNA: TGTGCCAGCAGCTTAGGACAGGGCCCGAGGTATGGCTACACCTTC; size: NA; V: TRBV7-9; D: TRBD1; J: TRBJ1-2
CDR3: CASGPGQGGYEQYF; DNA: TGTGCCAGCGGGCCGGGACAGGGGGGCTACGAGCAGTACTTC; size: many; V: TRBV7-9; D: TRBD1; J: TRBJ2-7
CDR3: CATSTVGDTQYF; DNA: TGTGCCACCAGCACCGTCGGGGATACGCAGTATTTT; size: NA; V: TRBV15; D: NA; J: TRBJ2-3
CDR3: CASSLNRRASSYEQYF; DNA: TGTGCCAGCAGCTTAAATCGGCGGGCGAGCTCCTACGAGCAGTACTTC; size: NA; V: TRBV7-8; D: NA; J: TRBJ2-7
CDR3: CASSYGQYYEQYF; DNA: TGTGCCAGCAGTTACGGACAGTACTACGAGCAGTACTTC; size: NA; V: TRBV6-6; D: NA; J: TRBJ2-7
CDR3: CAIGTGPGNSNQPQHF; DNA: TGTGCCATCGGGACAGGCCCAGGTAATAGCAATCAGCCCCAGCATTTT; size: NA; V: TRBV10-3; D: TRBD1; J: TRBJ1-5
CDR3: CASSQREARFGNEQFF; DNA: TGCGCCAGCAGCCAAAGGGAGGCTAGGTTCGGCAATGAGCAGTTCTTC; size: NA; V: TRBV4-1; D: NA; J: TRBJ2-1
CDR3: CASSTHRGPNTEAFF; DNA: TGTGCCAGTAGTACCCACAGGGGGCCGAACACTGAAGCTTTCTTT; size: NA; V: TRBV19; D: TRBD1; J: TRBJ1-1
CDR3: CASTITGANTEAFF; DNA: TGTGCCAGTACCATTACAGGGGCAAACACTGAAGCTTTCTTT; size: NA; V: TRBV19; D: TRBD1; J: TRBJ1-1
CDR3: CASSLNSRTNYGYTF; DNA: TGTGCCAGCAGCTTAAATTCCAGGACTAACTATGGCTACACCTTC; size: NA; V: TRBV7-3; D: NA; J: TRBJ1-2
CDR3: CASSWTAYQPQHF; DNA: TGTGCCAGCAGTTGGACAGCCTATCAGCCCCAGCATTTT; size: NA; V: TRBV27; D: NA; J: TRBJ1-5
CDR3: CASSLRGPYEQYF; DNA: TGTGCCAGCAGTTTAAGGGGTCCCTACGAGCAGTACTTC; size: NA; V: TRBV28; D: NA; J: TRBJ2-7
CDR3: CASSVIRGQIYGYTF; DNA: TGTGCCAGCAGCGTAATACGCGGACAGATATATGGCTACACCTTC; size: NA; V: TRBV5-4; D: NA; J: TRBJ1-2
CDR3: CASSGRVSSGIRGEQFF; DNA: TGTGCCAGTTCGGGCAGGGTTAGTAGCGGGATCCGGGGTGAGCAGTTCTTC; size: NA; V: TRBV19; D: TRBD2; J: TRBJ2-1
CDR3: CSARRYNEQFF; DNA: TGCAGTGCTAGGCGATACAATGAGCAGTTCTTC; size: once; V: TRBV20-1; D: NA; J: TRBJ2-1
CDR3: CASGLVRGGEGYTF; DNA: TGTGCTAGTGGTTTGGTACGAGGGGGCGAAGGCTACACCTTC; size: NA; V: TRBV12-5; D: TRBD1; J: TRBJ1-2
CDR3: CASTEYYIQYNEQFF; DNA: TGTGCCAGCACCGAGTACTATATTCAATACAATGAGCAGTTCTTC; size: NA; V: TRBV5-6; D: NA; J: TRBJ2-1
CDR3: CASSGLKETQYF; DNA: TGTGCCAGCTCAGGACTGAAAGAGACCCAGTACTTC; size: NA; V: TRBV5-4; D: NA; J: TRBJ2-5
CDR3: CASSGSTTYEQYF; DNA: TGTGCCAGCAGTGGGAGCACTACCTACGAGCAGTACTTC; size: once; V: TRBV25-1; D: NA; J: TRBJ2-7
CDR3: CATQRGRFYEQYF; DNA: TGTGCCACTCAACGAGGGAGGTTCTACGAGCAGTACTTC; size: NA; V: TRBV6-5; D: NA; J: TRBJ2-7
CDR3: CASSPGTGFMNTEAFF; DNA: TGTGCCAGCAGCCCAGGGACAGGGTTCATGAACACTGAAGCTTTCTTT; size: NA; V: TRBV9; D: TRBD1; J: TRBJ1-1
CDR3: CAIRDPGTGSGNTIYF; DNA: TGTGCCATCAGGGATCCCGGGACAGGGTCCGGAAACACCATATATTTT; size: NA; V: TRBV10-3; D: TRBD1; J: TRBJ1-3
CDR3: CASGLVLGVSGELFF; DNA: TGTGCTAGTGGTTTGGTACTGGGAGTGTCCGGGGAGCTGTTTTTT; size: NA; V: TRBV12-5; D: NA; J: TRBJ2-2
CDR3: CASSQDHNQPQHF; DNA: TGCGCCAGCAGCCAAGACCACAATCAGCCCCAGCATTTT; size: NA; V: TRBV4-1; D: NA; J: TRBJ1-5
CDR3: CASSTGSYETQYF; DNA: TGTGCCAGTAGTACTGGCAGTTACGAGACCCAGTACTTC; size: NA; V: TRBV19; D: NA; J: TRBJ2-5
CDR3: CASSLDILASEQYF; DNA: TGTGCCAGCAGCTTAGATATTTTAGCGTCCGAGCAGTACTTC; size: NA; V: TRBV11-2; D: NA; J: TRBJ2-7
CDR3: CASSSGGGPSTDTQYF; DNA: TGCGCCAGCAGCTCCGGAGGCGGGCCTAGCACAGATACGCAGTATTTT; size: NA; V: TRBV5-1; D: NA; J: TRBJ2-3
CDR3: CASSFQSGIHEQYF; DNA: TGTGCCAGCAGTTTCCAATCAGGGATACACGAGCAGTACTTC; size: NA; V: TRBV6-6; D: NA; J: TRBJ2-7
CDR3: CASGQGNTDTQYF; DNA: TGCGCCAGCGGACAGGGGAACACAGATACGCAGTATTTT; size: NA; V: TRBV5-1; D: TRBD1; J: TRBJ2-3
CDR3: CASSPSGPEHKYTGELFF; DNA: TGTGCCAGCAGTCCCTCTGGGCCAGAACATAAGTACACCGGGGAGCTGTTTTTT; size: NA; V: TRBV7-3; D: NA; J: TRBJ2-2
CDR3: CASSPRGRGEAFF; DNA: TGTGCCAGCAGCCCCAGAGGGCGCGGTGAAGCTTTCTTT; size: NA; V: TRBV28; D: NA; J: TRBJ1-1
CDR3: CASSRLRTGSTDTQYF; DNA: TGTGCCAGCAGCCGATTGCGGACAGGGAGCACAGATACGCAGTATTTT; size: NA; V: TRBV27; D: TRBD1; J: TRBJ2-3
CDR3: CASSAHPGSGGSYEQYF; DNA: TGTGCCAGCAGTGCACACCCTGGGTCAGGGGGCTCCTACGAGCAGTACTTC; size: NA; V: TRBV27; D: TRBD1; J: TRBJ2-7
CDR3: CASSTNRVRQPQHF; DNA: TGTGCCAGTAGTACCAACAGGGTAAGACAGCCCCAGCATTTT; size: NA; V: TRBV19; D: NA; J: TRBJ1-5
CDR3: CASSQEDYLEWHF; DNA: TGTGCCAGCAGCCAGGAGGACTATTTAGAATGGCACTTC; size: once; V: TRBV14; D: NA; J: TRBJ2-5
CDR3: CASSVEGQGSHNEQFF; DNA: TGTGCCAGCAGCGTAGAGGGACAGGGGTCGCACAATGAGCAGTTCTTC; size: NA; V: TRBV9; D: TRBD1; J: TRBJ2-1
CDR3: CAIRISGWTFGYGYTF; DNA: TGTGCCATCAGGATATCCGGGTGGACATTTGGGTATGGCTACACCTTC; size: NA; V: TRBV10-3; D: NA; J: TRBJ1-2
CDR3: CASSYGTASTDTQYF; DNA: TGTGCCAGCAGCTACGGGACAGCTAGCACAGATACGCAGTATTTT; size: NA; V: TRBV7-3; D: TRBD1; J: TRBJ2-3